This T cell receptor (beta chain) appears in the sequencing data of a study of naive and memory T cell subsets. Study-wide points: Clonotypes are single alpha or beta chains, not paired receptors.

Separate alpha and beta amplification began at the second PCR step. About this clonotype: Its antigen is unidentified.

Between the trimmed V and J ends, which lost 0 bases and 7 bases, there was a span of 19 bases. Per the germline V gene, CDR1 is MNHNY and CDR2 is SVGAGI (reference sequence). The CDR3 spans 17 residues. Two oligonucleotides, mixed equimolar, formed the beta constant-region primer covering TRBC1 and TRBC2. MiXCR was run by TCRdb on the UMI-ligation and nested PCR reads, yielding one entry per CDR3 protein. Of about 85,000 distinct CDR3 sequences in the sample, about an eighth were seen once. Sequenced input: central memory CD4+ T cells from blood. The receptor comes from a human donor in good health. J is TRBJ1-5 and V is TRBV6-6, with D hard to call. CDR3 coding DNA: TGTGCCAGCAGTTACTCGATGGGTGCGGGCACGGGACAGCCCCAGCATTTT. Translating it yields CASSYSMGAGTGQPQHF.